The next 25 T cell receptor beta chains were all read from a single sample in a study of OX40 agonist ivuxolimab in advanced cancers. The library came from the immunoSEQ multiplex PCR assay. In its TCRdb copy, this immuneACCESS table keeps in-frame sequences only and misses some clones. Where compared with another copy, unresolved V genes explain less than half of these, and the others have no known cause. The table for this sample lists about 33,000 clones; roughly 68% of them were counted only once. Clones ranked in the top ten supply 9.5% to 15% of the sample. The source material was CD4+ or CD8+ T cells sorted from blood, sampled in a trial of the OX40 agonist ivuxolimab. These receptors were obtained from an adult with an advanced solid tumor such as melanoma, head and neck, liver or kidney cancer.

This clone appeared a single time. The chain couples TRBV21-1 to TRBJ2-7; the table's D gene call, TRBD1, was not cross checked with the DNA. TRBV21-1 is designated a pseudogene. This CDR3 has 17 residues. CDR3 sequence reads: CASSNLPGQDRGHEQYV. DNA for the CDR3: TGTGCCAGCAGCAACCTGCCGGGACAGGACAGGGGCCACGAGCAGTACGTC.

CDR3 residues: CASSFRGLGNSNQPQHF. The CDR3 DNA reads as TGTGCCAGCAGTTTCCGGGGACTGGGGAATAGCAATCAGCCCCAGCATTTT. The chain recombines TRBV28 with TRBJ1-5; possible D gene TRBD1, 5 bases. This CDR3 comprises 17 residues. Germline lookup yields CDR1 MDHEN and CDR2 SYDVKM. Trimming stripped 3 bases from V and 0 bases from J, with 15 bases between.

V gene TRBV19 combines with J gene TRBJ1-4, with 8 bases lining up with TRBD1. The CDR3 covers 14 residues. Germline V gives CDR1 LNHDA, CDR2 SQIVND (reference sequence). V lost 5 bases and J lost 8; bases outside the gene matches: 7. The CDR3 protein is CASSSGQGGEKLFF. In DNA, the CDR3 is TGTGCCAGTAGTTCAGGACAGGGAGGAGAAAAACTGTTTTTT. Full variable domain (rest looked up from reference TRBV19 and TRBJ1-4): DGGITQSPKYLFRKEGQNVTLSCEQNLNHDAMYWYRQDPGQGLRLIYYSQIVNDFQKGDIAEGYSVSREKKESFPLTVTSAQKNPTAFYLCASSSGQGGEKLFFGSGTQLSVL.

This chain uses TRBV5-1 with TRBJ1-2; D uncertain. The CDR3 sequence is 14 residues long. Germline V lookup: CDR1 SGHRS, CDR2 YFSETQ. Trimming pared 0 bases from V and 4 bases from J, leaving 10 bases between. The CDR3: CASSLDQSGYGYTF. The CDR3 nucleotides read TGCGCCAGCAGCTTGGACCAGAGTGGCTATGGCTACACCTTC. Looking up the rest from reference TRBV5-1 and TRBJ1-2 gives the full variable domain: KAGVTQTPRYLIKTRGQQVTLSCSPISGHRSVSWYQQTPGQGLQFLFEYFSETQRNKGNFPGRFSGRQFSNSRSEMNVSTLELGDSALYLCASSLDQSGYGYTFGSGTRLTVV.

The rearrangement uses TRBV30 and TRBJ1-1, with a weak D call TRBD1 (5 bases). CDR1 and CDR2 from the germline V gene are GTSNPN and SVGIG (reference sequence). The ends were cut back, 2 bases at V and 5 bases at J, with 12 bases in the middle. This CDR3 contains 13 residues. The chain's CDR3 is CAWSTDRGTEAFF. In DNA form, the CDR3 reads TGTGCCTGGAGTACAGATCGGGGGACTGAAGCTTTCTTT.

This chain connects TRBV30 to TRBJ2-3; 15 bases are shared with TRBD2. CDR1 is GTSNPN, CDR2 SVGIG, per germline (reference sequence). The junction had 2 bases not matched to a gene; V was cut back by 1 base and J by 3 bases. CDR3 size: 16 residues. Written as DNA, the CDR3 is TGTGCCTGGAGTGCAGGACTAGCGGGGGGGACAGATACGCAGTATTTT. Translation gives CAWSAGLAGGTDTQYF.

This chain connects TRBV6-6 to TRBJ1-4; 8 bases fit TRBD1. Losses at the gene ends were 8 bases for V and 7 bases for J; bases not matched to a gene: 3. The CDR3 runs 12 residues. Looked up from germline, CDR1 is MNHNY and CDR2 is SVGAGI (reference sequence). The CDR3 region has the DNA TGTGCCAGCGCGACAGGGGTTGAAAAACTGTTTTTT. Its translation: CASATGVEKLFF.

V usage is TRBV25-1 and J usage is TRBJ2-3; perhaps TRBD1 as D (5 bases). The CDR3 is made up of 14 amino acids. Germline V gives CDR1 MGHDK, CDR2 SYGVNS. Between the trimmed V and J ends, which lost 4 bases and 0 bases, there was a span of 8 bases. The CDR3 DNA follows: TGTGCCAGCAGTGTATCAGGGAGCACAGATACGCAGTATTTT. This sequence encodes CASSVSGSTDTQYF.

This chain connects TRBV11-3 to TRBJ2-3; the D is unclear. Trimming removed 2 bases at V and 2 bases at J, with 8 bases between. CDR3 length equals 14 residues. The germline gives CDR1 SGHNT, CDR2 YENEEA. CDR3: CASSLQYSTDTQYF. Here the CDR3 DNA reads TGTGCCAGCAGCTTACAGTATTCCACAGATACGCAGTATTTT. Together with reference TRBV11-3 and TRBJ2-3, the CDR3 gives the full variable domain: EAGVVQSPRYKIIEKKQPVAFWCNPISGHNTLYWYLQNLGQGPELLIRYENEEAVDDSQLPKDRFSAERLKGVDSTLKIQPAELGDSAVYLCASSLQYSTDTQYFGPGTRLTVL.

The V and J genes are TRBV30 and TRBJ2-7; 7 bases align to TRBD1. The germline V gene has CDR1 GTSNPN and CDR2 SVGIG (reference sequence). V gave up 3 bases and J gave up 0 bases; unmatched junction bases: 2. CDR3 length: 13 residues. The CDR3 region has the DNA TGTGCCTGGAGATCAGGGGGCTCCTACGAGCAGTACTTC. It is translated as CAWRSGGSYEQYF.

The chain links TRBV5-1 to TRBJ2-1, with a weak D call TRBD2 (6 bases). CDR3 length: 13 residues. The V end lost 2 bases, the J end lost 8 bases, and 11 bases lay between the germline ends. Germline loops: CDR1 SGHRS, CDR2 YFSETQ. The CDR3 DNA sequence: TGCGCCAGCAGCTTCTGGGGGGTCGATGAGCAGTTCTTC. Protein: CASSFWGVDEQFF.

This sequence joins TRBV29-1 and TRBJ1-3; D unclear. The ends were cut back, 4 bases at V and 1 base at J, with 8 bases in the middle. The CDR3 spans 13 residues. CDR1 SQVTM and CDR2 ANQGSEA come from the germline V gene. DNA for the CDR3: TGCAGCGTTGGGAAAGGGTCTGGAAACACCATATATTTT. Protein: CSVGKGSGNTIYF.

A few counts support this clone. The chain carries TRBV27 and TRBJ1-5, with 8 bases identical to TRBD1. V shed 6 bases, J shed 7 bases, and the junction held 11 bases outside the gene matches. The length of the CDR3 is 15 residues. Germline V CDR1 and CDR2: MNHEY, SMNVEV (reference sequence). CDR3 nucleotides: TGTGCCAGCAGCTCCCAGGGGGCCGGTGCACAGCCCCAGCATTTT. It encodes CASSSQGAGAQPQHF.

This rearrangement joins TRBV11-2 to TRBJ1-5; D is unresolved. Germline CDR1 SGHAT, CDR2 FQNNGV. Trimming left V 1 base short and J 3 bases short, with 4 bases between. The CDR3 is 13 residues long. CDR3 protein: CASSLGYNQPQHF. CDR3 DNA sequence: TGTGCCAGCAGCTTAGGATACAATCAGCCCCAGCATTTT.

The CDR3 spells CAISGDHEQYF. The DNA of the CDR3 is TGTGCCATCAGTGGGGACCACGAGCAGTACTTC. The gene calls are TRBV10-3 and TRBJ2-7, with D perhaps TRBD1 or TRBD2 (5 bases each). This CDR3 has 11 amino acids. Germline V CDR1 and CDR2: ENHRY, SYGVKD. V dropped 4 bases and J dropped 5 bases, with 6 bases sitting between them.

The rearrangement uses TRBV13 and TRBJ2-7; no clear D gene. The CDR3 has 14 amino acids. CDR1 and CDR2 from the germline V gene are PRHDT and FYEKMQ (reference sequence). Deletions cut 7 bases from V and 6 bases from J, with 19 bases between. The chain's CDR3 is CASTSGRRNGEQYV. CDR3 in DNA: TGTGCCAGCACCTCGGGCAGGCGAAACGGCGAGCAGTACGTC.

The CDR3 loop is CASSSTGFEQYF. The CDR3 DNA reads TGTGCCAGCAGCTCAACAGGGTTCGAGCAGTACTTC. The V and J genes are TRBV9 and TRBJ2-7, with TRBD1 as a possible D gene (6 bases). Germline assignment: CDR1 SGDLS and CDR2 YYNGEE. The CDR3 has 12 residues. V lost 4 bases to trimming and J lost 6 bases, with 11 bases between them. Complete variable domain (other parts from reference TRBV9 and TRBJ2-7): DSGVTQTPKHLITATGQRVTLRCSPRSGDLSVYWYQQSLDQGLQFLIQYYNGEERAKGNILERFSAQQFPDLHSELNLSSLELGDSALYFCASSSTGFEQYFGPGTRLTVT.

The rearrangement joins TRBV5-1 to TRBJ2-1, with 11 bases fitting TRBD2. Germline-derived CDR1 and CDR2 are SGHRS and YFSETQ. V was clipped by 4 bases and J by 7 bases; unmatched bases: 4. The CDR3 runs to 14 residues. The CDR3 region is CASSSSGGANEQFF. CDR3 DNA: TGCGCCAGCAGCAGTAGCGGGGGGGCTAATGAGCAGTTCTTC.

This sequence joins TRBV23-1 and TRBJ1-5, with D uncertain. TRBV23-1 is filed as an ORF, its function uncertain. The CDR3 loop spans 12 amino acids. V lost 2 bases and J lost 2, with 1 base in between. The CDR3 sequence: CASSQGNQPQHF. The CDR3 coding sequence is TGCGCCAGCAGTCAAGGCAATCAGCCCCAGCATTTT.

This clone was seen a few times. The V and J genes are TRBV5-4 and TRBJ2-7, with TRBD2 matching 16 bases. This CDR3 comprises 16 residues. With 3 bases clipped from V and 6 bases from J, the junction kept 6 bases outside the gene matches. CDR1 is SGHNT, CDR2 YYREEE, per germline (reference sequence). CDR3 amino acids: CASSSGTSGGAAEQYF. CDR3 coding DNA: TGTGCCAGCAGCTCCGGGACTAGCGGGGGGGCGGCCGAGCAGTACTTC.

CDR3 region: CASSLGDRVSGNTIYF. The CDR3 region has the DNA TGTGCCAGCAGCTTAGGCGACAGGGTATCTGGAAACACCATATATTTT. The rearrangement links TRBV13 to TRBJ1-3, with 7 bases identical to TRBD1. The CDR3 totals 16 residues. Germline V gene lookup returns CDR1 PRHDT and CDR2 FYEKMQ (reference sequence). The ends lost 0 bases at V and 1 base at J; junction bases unmatched: 3.

The V gene is TRBV6-1, the J gene TRBJ2-7, with 9 bases aligning to TRBD2. The CDR3 has 14 residues. CDR1 MNHNS and CDR2 SASEGT come from the germline V gene. The V gene end was trimmed by 6 bases and the J gene end by 0 bases; junction bases not matched to a gene: 3. As DNA, the CDR3 is TGTGCCAGCAGCCTAGCGGGGAGCTCCTACGAGCAGTACGTC. As protein: CASSLAGSSYEQYV.

This chain's CDR3 is CASRPAGGNTIYF. As DNA, the CDR3 is TGTGCCAGTAGGCCGGCGGGAGGAAACACCATATATTTT. The chain employs TRBV19 and TRBJ1-3; D ambiguous. The CDR3 consists of 13 residues. Germline CDR1 is LNHDA and CDR2 is SQIVND (reference sequence). Between the trimmed V and J ends, which lost 6 bases and 4 bases, there was a span of 10 bases.

V is TRBV7-2 and J is TRBJ1-6; no definite D call. With 2 bases removed from V and 0 bases from J, the gap between germline ends came to 5 bases. Germline CDR1 SGHTA, CDR2 FQGNSA. The CDR3 has 15 residues. The CDR3 sequence is CASSLISSYNSPLHF. CDR3 nucleotides: TGTGCCAGCAGCTTAATCAGCTCCTATAATTCACCCCTCCACTTT.

The CDR3 protein is CASSSPRDRGLETQYF. CDR3 bases: TGTGCCAGCAGTTCCCCTCGGGACAGGGGGTTGGAGACCCAGTACTTC. The chain uses TRBV27 and TRBJ2-5; 11 bases are shared with TRBD1. V dropped 4 bases and J dropped 5; count of bases not matched to a gene: 9. The CDR3 totals 16 residues. The germline V gene has CDR1 MNHEY and CDR2 SMNVEV (reference sequence).